Each of the 18 T cell receptor beta chains below was sequenced from the same sample in a study of control samples from healthy donors and cancer patients. Using immunoSEQ multiplex PCR, the repertoire was profiled, and TCRdb retains in-frame clones only, with some absent. The table lists over 85,000 clones, approximately 84% of them singletons, with about 35% in the top ten. Sequenced material: PBMCs. The receptors were gathered from a man between 65 and 85 years old with lung cancer.

The chain is built from TRBV9 and TRBJ2-2; 10 bases are a match to TRBD2. The CDR3 totals 16 residues. Germline V gene lookup returns CDR1 SGDLS and CDR2 YYNGEE. Losses at the gene ends were 4 bases for V and 1 base for J; bases not matched to a gene: 4. The CDR3 region is CASSFLAGGNTGELFF. Here the CDR3 DNA reads TGTGCCAGCAGCTTTTTAGCGGGGGGGAACACCGGGGAGCTGTTTTTT. Complete variable domain (other parts from reference TRBV9 and TRBJ2-2): DSGVTQTPKHLITATGQRVTLRCSPRSGDLSVYWYQQSLDQGLQFLIQYYNGEERAKGNILERFSAQQFPDLHSELNLSSLELGDSALYFCASSFLAGGNTGELFFGEGSRLTVL.

The chain carries TRBV27 and TRBJ1-1; 7 positions agree with TRBD1. With 4 bases clipped from V and 2 bases from J, the junction kept 7 bases outside the gene matches. The germline V gene has CDR1 MNHEY and CDR2 SMNVEV (reference sequence). The CDR3 loop spans 15 amino acids. CDR3 nucleotides: TGTGCCAGCAGTTACGTCAGGGGGTTTAACACTGAAGCTTTCTTT. Translation gives CASSYVRGFNTEAFF.

The chain links TRBV5-1 to TRBJ2-7; D gene unclear. Germline V gene sequence: CDR1 SGHRS, CDR2 YFSETQ. The CDR3 has 13 residues. V lost 0 bases to trimming and J lost 4 bases, with 8 bases between them. The CDR3 loop reads CASSLVATYEQYF. The CDR3 DNA follows: TGCGCCAGCAGCTTGGTCGCCACGTACGAGCAGTACTTC.

The rearrangement uses TRBV19 and TRBJ2-3, with 9 nucleotides matching TRBD1. Germline V gene sequence: CDR1 LNHDA, CDR2 SQIVND (reference sequence). V lost 3 bases and J lost 5; bases outside the gene matches: 9. The CDR3 length is 16 residues. CDR3 in amino acids: CASSMSGQGTRDTQYF. The CDR3 DNA is TGTGCCAGTAGTATGAGTGGACAGGGGACCCGAGATACGCAGTATTTT.

The V and J genes are TRBV11-3 and TRBJ2-1; 10 bases fit TRBD2. In germline, CDR1 is SGHNT, CDR2 YENEEA. The V segment lost 4 bases and the J segment 8 bases; nucleotides outside the gene matches: 5. The CDR3 is made up of 14 amino acids. CDR3 in amino acids: CASSSSGGEDEQFF. Here the CDR3 DNA reads TGTGCCAGCAGCTCTAGCGGGGGCGAGGATGAGCAGTTCTTC.

The V and J genes are TRBV7-2 and TRBJ2-3, with D uncertain. From germline, CDR1 is SGHTA and CDR2 FQGNSA. Deletions cut 5 bases from V and 4 bases from J, with 13 bases between. The CDR3 length is 14 residues. CDR3 sequence: CASSPESRSDTQYF. CDR3 coding DNA: TGTGCCAGCAGCCCAGAGAGCCGGTCAGATACGCAGTATTTT.

J is TRBJ2-4 and V is TRBV5-1; no reliable D call. Trimming took 1 base from V and 0 from J, leaving 2 bases between them. Germline V gives CDR1 SGHRS, CDR2 YFSETQ. The CDR3 extends over 13 amino acids. The CDR3 nucleotides read TGCGCCAGCAGCTTGAAAGCCAAAAACATTCAGTACTTC. It encodes CASSLKAKNIQYF.

This clone was found once. The junction does not match germline at one end; this may be a read error. V gene TRBV5-6 combines with J gene TRBJ1-1, with D perhaps TRBD1 (5 bases). Germline V lookup: CDR1 SGHDT, CDR2 YYEEEE. The length of the CDR3 is 12 residues. CDR3 in amino acids: CASSLVAGRASF. CDR3 DNA sequence: TGTGCCAGCAGCTTGGTGGCAGGGCGGGCTTCCTTT.

V is TRBV6-4 and J is TRBJ1-2; D possibly corresponds to TRBD1 (5 bases). Deletions cut 2 bases from V and 7 bases from J, with 17 bases between. The V gene's germline CDR1 is MRHNA and CDR2 SNTAGT. This CDR3 comprises 15 residues. This chain's CDR3 is CASSDPEDIRGGYTF. CDR3 sequence (DNA): TGTGCCAGCAGTGACCCAGAGGACATCCGTGGTGGCTACACCTTC.

The chain links TRBV2 to TRBJ1-5, with D tentatively TRBD1 (5 bases). V was trimmed by 5 bases and J by 4 bases, leaving 15 bases between them. The CDR3 loop spans 15 amino acids. CDR1 is SNHLY and CDR2 is FYNNEI in the germline V gene. The CDR3 loop is CASSSLMPGNQPQHF. The CDR3 region has the DNA TGTGCCAGCAGTTCCTTAATGCCAGGGAATCAGCCCCAGCATTTT.

The CDR3 region has the DNA TGTGCCAGCAGCTTAGATCGACGGGGGGGCCGAACAGATACGCAGTATTTT. The encoded protein is CASSLDRRGGRTDTQYF. The chain joins TRBV11-2 to TRBJ2-3; 8 bases fit TRBD2. The CDR3 runs to 17 residues. Germline V gives CDR1 SGHAT, CDR2 FQNNGV. Losses at the gene ends were 0 bases for V and 3 bases for J; bases not matched to a gene: 8.

The gene calls are TRBV6-8 and TRBJ2-7; no firm D call. Germline CDR1 is MNHGY and CDR2 is SAAAGT. The CDR3 is made up of 15 amino acids. Trimming took off 6 bases at V and 0 bases at J, with 15 bases between the two ends. CDR3 DNA sequence: TGTGCCAGCAGCCCGCGGACGGTTAGCTCCTACGAGCAGTACTTC. Its translation: CASSPRTVSSYEQYF.

The J gene is TRBJ1-5, the V gene TRBV6-5; possibly TRBD1 for D (6 bases). Trimming shortened V by 6 bases and J by 0 bases, and 9 bases separated the two germline ends. This CDR3 is 14 amino acids long. Germline V gives CDR1 MNHEY, CDR2 SVGAGI. CDR3 region: CASRDSHSNQPQHF. CDR3 DNA sequence: TGTGCCAGCAGGGACAGTCATAGCAATCAGCCCCAGCATTTT.

The CDR3 region has the DNA TGTGCCAGCAGCTTAATACTGACAGGGGGCGATGACTATGGCTACACCTTC. Protein product: CASSLILTGGDDYGYTF. J is TRBJ1-2 and V is TRBV7-9; 10 bases agree with TRBD1. Per the germline V gene, CDR1 is SEHNR and CDR2 is FQNEAQ (reference sequence). The CDR3 is 17 residues long. Trimming cost V 2 bases and J 3 bases; bases outside gene matches: 9. Variable domain in full (rest from reference TRBV7-9 and TRBJ1-2): DTGVSQNPRHKITKRGQNVTFRCDPISEHNRLYWYRQTLGQGPEFLTYFQNEAQLEKSRLLSDRFSAERPKGSFSTLEIQRTEQGDSAMYLCASSLILTGGDDYGYTFGSGTRLTVV.

This clone was seen only once. V and J are TRBV5-1 and TRBJ1-5; D not resolved. Per germline, CDR1 SGHRS and CDR2 YFSETQ. Trimming pared 4 bases from V and 6 bases from J, leaving 17 bases between. The CDR3 length is 15 residues. CDR3 bases: TGCGCCAGCAGCCCGACTCCGGGGTTGGTTCAGCCCCAGCATTTT. As protein: CASSPTPGLVQPQHF.

The V gene is TRBV28, the J gene TRBJ1-3; the match to TRBD1 covers 7 bases. With 6 bases clipped from V and 4 bases from J, the junction kept 9 bases outside the gene matches. The CDR3 is 15 residues long. Germline CDR1 MDHEN, CDR2 SYDVKM. The CDR3 bases are TGTGCCAGCAGAGAGACAGGGACCATAGGAAACACCATATATTTT. Translation gives CASRETGTIGNTIYF.

The V call is TRBV24-1, the J call TRBJ2-3; D tentatively reads TRBD1 or TRBD2 (5 bases each). Germline V lookup: CDR1 KGHDR, CDR2 SFDVKD. The CDR3 is made up of 16 amino acids. The V and J ends lost 7 bases and 0 bases respectively, with 16 bases between them. Here the CDR3 DNA reads TGTGCCACCAGCTCAATGTGGGGGAACAGCACAGATACGCAGTATTTT. The encoded protein is CATSSMWGNSTDTQYF.

The chain is built from TRBV6-5 and TRBJ1-1, with D uncertain. CDR1 and CDR2 (germline): MNHEY, SVGAGI. There are 11 residues in the CDR3. V shed 5 bases and J shed 7 bases, with 8 bases lying between them. Written as DNA, the CDR3 is TGTGCCAGCAGTCCACACGATGAAGCTTTCTTT. Translating gives CASSPHDEAFF.